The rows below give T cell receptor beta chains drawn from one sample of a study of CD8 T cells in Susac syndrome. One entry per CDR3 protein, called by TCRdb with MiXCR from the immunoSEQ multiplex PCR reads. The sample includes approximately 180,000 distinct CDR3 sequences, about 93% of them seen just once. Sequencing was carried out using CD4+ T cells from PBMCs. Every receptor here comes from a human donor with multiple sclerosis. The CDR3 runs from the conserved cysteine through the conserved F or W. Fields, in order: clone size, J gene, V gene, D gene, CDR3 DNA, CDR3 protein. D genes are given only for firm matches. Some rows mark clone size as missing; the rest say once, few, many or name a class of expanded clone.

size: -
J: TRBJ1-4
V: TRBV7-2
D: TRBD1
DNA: TGTGCCAGCAGCACTAGTACAACAGGGGATAATGAAAAACTGTTTTTT
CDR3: CASSTSTTGDNEKLFF

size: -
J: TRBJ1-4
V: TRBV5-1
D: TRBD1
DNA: TGCGCCAGCAGCTCCTCCGTGACAGGGAATGAAAAACTGTTTTTT
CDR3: CASSSSVTGNEKLFF

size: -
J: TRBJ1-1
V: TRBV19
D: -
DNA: TGTGCCAGTACTCCCGAAGGACACGCCAACACTGAAGCTTTCTTT
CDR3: CASTPEGHANTEAFF

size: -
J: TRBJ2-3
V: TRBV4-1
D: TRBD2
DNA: TGCGCCAGCAGCCCTCACGCACTAGCGGGGGGGGGTACGCAGTATTTT
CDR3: CASSPHALAGGGTQYF

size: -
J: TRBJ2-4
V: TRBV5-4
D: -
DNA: TGTGCCAGCAGCCTCGGGGGAGCGGGAGCCAAAAACATTCAGTACTTC
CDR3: CASSLGGAGAKNIQYF

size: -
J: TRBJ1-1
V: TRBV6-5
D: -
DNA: TGTGCCAGCAGTCGACCGGGGGTAGGGAACACTGAAGCTTTCTTT
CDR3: CASSRPGVGNTEAFF

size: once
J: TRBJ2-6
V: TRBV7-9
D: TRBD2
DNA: TGTGCCAGCAGCTTAGCACGTAGCGGGGGGCTCTCTGGGGCCAACGTCCTGACTTTC
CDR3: CASSLARSGGLSGANVLTF

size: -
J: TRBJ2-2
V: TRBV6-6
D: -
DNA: TGTGCCAGCACCTACCGGGGGGCCGAGGAGCTGTTTTTT
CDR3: CASTYRGAEELFF

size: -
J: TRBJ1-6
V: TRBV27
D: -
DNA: TGTGCCAGCAGTTTTGGGGCCTTGGGAAATTCACCCCTCCACTTT
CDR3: CASSFGALGNSPLHF

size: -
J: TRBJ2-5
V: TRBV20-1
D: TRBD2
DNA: TGCAGTGCTCCGCGGTTTGCTAGCGGAACCCAAGAGACCCAGTACTTC
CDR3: CSAPRFASGTQETQYF

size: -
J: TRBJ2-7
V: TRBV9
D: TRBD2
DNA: TGTGCCAGCAGCGTAGGCGGGGCGGGGGTCTCCTACGAGCAGTACTTC
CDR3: CASSVGGAGVSYEQYF

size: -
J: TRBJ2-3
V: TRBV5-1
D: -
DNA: TGCGCCAGCAGCTTGACTAGTCCCACAGATACGCAGTATTTT
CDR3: CASSLTSPTDTQYF

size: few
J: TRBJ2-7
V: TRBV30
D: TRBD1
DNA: TGTGCCATCGACAGGGGACTGGGGTACGAGCAGTACTTC
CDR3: CAIDRGLGYEQYF

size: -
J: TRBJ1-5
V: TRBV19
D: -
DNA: TGTGCCAGTAGTACGTCTTTGTTCAGGGGTTACTCTTATAGCAATCAGCCCCAGCATTTT
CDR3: CASSTSLFRGYSYSNQPQHF